Reported below is one T cell receptor (beta chain). Its specific antigen is unknown. Library creation used the immunoSEQ multiplex PCR assay. The multiplex PCR relied on a mix of 60 forward primers for TCR Vbeta segments and 13 reverse primers for TCR Jbeta segments. Amplification of the CDR3 region of rearranged TCR beta genes was performed with a multiplex PCR assay on genomic DNA. Amplified TCR beta libraries were sequenced as 87-base-pair reads on the Illumina HiSeq System. In the source study's methods: A later analysis counted about 80 million unique TCR beta chains across the 650 to 700 repertoires, and roughly 9.9 million of these chains were shared by at least two donors. Raw reads were error-corrected and collapsed into unique sequences by a nearest-neighbor algorithm in which closely related sequences were merged to remove PCR and sequencing errors. To assign V, D and J gene segments, CDR3 sequences were aligned to IMGT reference sequences. For a sequence to be retained, a match of at least six nucleotides was required to both a V gene segment and a J gene segment. Rearrangements were called productive when the CDR3 lacked stop codons and stayed in frame with V and J; all others were non-productive. CDR3 was defined according to IMGT convention as the region running from the second conserved V-encoded cysteine to the conserved J-encoded phenylalanine. The earlier analysis of about 590 of the donors excluded sequences that lacked an unambiguous match to a single V gene segment. In an earlier analysis of approximately 590 of the donors, V segments were called functional above 56.7% productive rearrangements and were called segregating when the between-donor standard deviation exceeded 5%. A statistical classification framework was developed to diagnose cytomegalovirus status using the catalog of TCR beta chain sequences. In a later analysis, TCR nucleotide sequences were compared against IMGT/GENE-DB human TR gene sequences so that V and J genes could be assigned. In a later analysis, CDR3 sequences and most-parsimonious VDJ recombination scenarios were assigned using the TCRdist pipeline. In a later analysis, each TCR beta chain was defined by its CDR3 amino acid sequence together with its V-gene family, and reads without a unique V-gene family were excluded. A later analysis removed 592 highly shared, low-generation-probability nucleotide sequences to deal with suspected cross-contamination and a sequencing artifact. For each public chain, a later analysis derived a clonal expansion index from normalized ranks of inferred template counts within each repertoire. In a later analysis, generation probabilities were computed with a VDJ recombination model fitted to out-of-frame rearrangements, and the resulting probabilities were checked against IGoR. Hypergeometric tests were used in a later analysis to score TCR-TCR, TCR-HLA and TCR-CMV co-occurrence, with a repertoire-size bias correction applied to the TCR pairs. In a later analysis, false discovery rates were estimated by permuting HLA or CMV assignments 20 times. A later analysis grouped co-occurring TCRs with DBSCAN, adding TCRdist sequence similarity when clustering within HLA-allele-positive subsets. Repertoires with fewer than 30,000 or more than 120,000 public chains, plus five repertoires with anomalous nucleotide sharing, were excluded from co-occurrence clustering. TCRdb took this table from immuneACCESS and kept in-frame rearrangements with V and J called. Such tables lack part of the clones; where checked against another copy, unresolved V genes explain under half of the gap, and the rest is unexplained. V, J and clone size are those of that table, while D and trimming were read from the DNA. The sample's table lists a count of roughly 88,000 clones. 15% of the sample is held by the ten biggest clonotypes.

This sample was taken from a study of cytomegalovirus exposure and HLA in healthy donors listed by TCRdb under 2017. Looking at the study overall: An earlier analysis of 550 to 700 of the donors reported about 250 Gb of sequence data and some 120 million unique TCR beta sequences from approximately 180 million T cells. An early release that covered some 630 HLA-typed donors contained about 300 gigabases of sequencing data and around 80 million unique TCR sequences. The genetic ancestry cluster associated with self-reported Caucasian donors included 65% to 90% of the roughly 400 genotyped donors. The aim of the study was to test whether cataloging public T cell receptors could identify signatures of past pathogen exposure. The study profiled the T cell repertoires of some 610 subjects by immunosequencing and related them to cytomegalovirus serostatus. Along with the approximately 700-subject first cohort, a separate validation cohort of over a hundred different subjects was used. To predict cytomegalovirus infection status, the study combined high-throughput TCR immunosequencing, statistical association of individual TCRs with disease status, and machine learning. A later analysis re-analyzed previously published TCR beta repertoires from 660 or so donors and added high-resolution HLA genotyping to study TCR occurrence patterns. The later analysis used no new phenotypic data to find candidate immune exposures, relying instead on TCR beta sequences and their occurrence across donors. An earlier analysis of several hundred of the donors used high-throughput TCR beta sequencing to judge whether each TCR beta V gene segment behaved as functional or pseudogenic. Donor age, sex, ethnicity and CMV serostatus were compiled alongside the repertoire data. A later genetic analysis used genome-wide SNP genotypes for about 60% of the roughly 700 donors, treating that subset as a discovery cohort. All discovery cohort repertoires had been generated using a single sequencing platform. HLA typing included class I and class II loci at four-digit resolution. The number of typed donors differed by locus: roughly 629-630 for A, B, C, DRB1 and DQB1; some 500 for DQA1; about 600 for DPA1; and about 470 for DPB1. Roughly five DR-DQ haplotypes were handled as single units for association and clustering because linkage in the cohort was strong. Among several hundred genotyped donors of the cohort, an average of about 220,000 unique TCR beta nucleotide sequences was sequenced per donor, of which 15% to 20% were non-productive.

The germline V gene encodes CDR1 LNHDA and CDR2 SQIVND (reference sequence). V sheds 7 bases and J sheds 3 bases, leaving 10 bases between their ends. The CDR3 starts with the cysteine, ends with the phenylalanine, and has 13 residues. The DNA shown is the 39-base CDR3, in frame from base 1. What the study reported, not specific to this receptor: Strong co-occurrence of HLA alleles, especially DR and DQ, made assigning TCR associations to individual alleles difficult. Linkage disequilibrium might explain the correlated functional status among segregating V segments, but an unknown experimental factor could not be ruled out. Across donors, most TCR sequences were observed very rarely, whereas some public TCRs were present in many individuals. The presence/absence analyses assumed that sequencing depth was roughly uniform across donors, and that assumption may not be true. According to the authors, the approach could potentially be generalized to other disease states and immunological phenotypes. Because some donors lacked HLA typing at each locus, the association tests relied only on the typed subset. Because counts were too low, about 15 rarely observed V segments, including chromosome 9 orphons, were left out of the earlier analysis of 587 of the donors. V-gene and J-gene trimming of TCR beta chains was associated with a missense DCLRE1C variant in a later genetic analysis, and the association was replicated in an independent cohort. A later analysis found that HLA-associated TCR beta chains were more clonally expanded and had lower generation probabilities than equally common non-associated chains. In a later analysis, the rate of TCR association differed among HLA loci, with DRB1 alleles having the most associated TCRs and HLA-C alleles having the fewest. In an earlier analysis of over 550 of the donors, most TCR beta V segments were observed in productive rearrangements about 87% or about 30% of the time, broadly matching IMGT annotations. A few of the identified cytomegalovirus-associated TCR beta chains were confirmed in vitro to be specific for cytomegalovirus antigens. Because the 87-base-pair reads could not distinguish some IMGT-functional V segments, including TRBV6-2 and TRBV6-3, those segments were excluded. In a later analysis, about 16,000 TCR beta sequences were associated with specific HLA alleles at a false discovery rate of 0.05. Most CMV-associated TCR beta chains appeared to be HLA-restricted in a later analysis, and the HLA associations seemed to be driven largely by CMV exposure. Only TCR beta chains were sequenced in this cohort, and the absence of alpha or paired-chain data limited detectable features. Several of the top co-occurrence clusters appeared to be linked to parvovirus B19, influenza, CMV and Epstein-Barr virus, according to a later analysis. A cluster of highly shared sequence variants was judged likely to represent a technical artifact of the sequencing pipeline. The study gave a list of 150 to 200 TCR beta chains associated with cytomegalovirus. The only immune exposure information available for the cohort was CMV serostatus. Compared with the approximately 670-donor mean, donors in an Asian-associated ancestry cluster had fewer N-insertions in productive TCRs, according to a later genetic analysis. The classifier was reported to diagnose cytomegalovirus status with high specificity and sensitivity in both the original and validation cohorts. A further reported finding was that TCR beta sequences accurately predicted the HLA-A and HLA-B alleles for most subjects in the first cohort.

The cohort was made up of roughly 670 healthy bone marrow donors. At the time of sampling, every cohort member was nominally healthy, though immune exposures that went unrecorded were likely present. The donor tested CMV seropositive, placing the donor among the 289 seropositive members of the cohort. A peripheral blood sample was provided by each donor, and peripheral blood mononuclear cells were used for TCR beta sequencing. The Qiagen DNeasy Blood Extraction Kit was used to extract genomic DNA from the blood cell samples. This sequence uses TRBV19 and TRBJ1-5; TRBD1 is a weak D gene call, 5 bases matching. Sample: PBMCs. This receptor was identified in a man between 50 and 59 years old in good health and CMV-seropositive. The nucleotides are TGTGCCAGTACTCGGGGGTACAATCAGCCCCAGCATTTT. It codes for CASTRGYNQPQHF.